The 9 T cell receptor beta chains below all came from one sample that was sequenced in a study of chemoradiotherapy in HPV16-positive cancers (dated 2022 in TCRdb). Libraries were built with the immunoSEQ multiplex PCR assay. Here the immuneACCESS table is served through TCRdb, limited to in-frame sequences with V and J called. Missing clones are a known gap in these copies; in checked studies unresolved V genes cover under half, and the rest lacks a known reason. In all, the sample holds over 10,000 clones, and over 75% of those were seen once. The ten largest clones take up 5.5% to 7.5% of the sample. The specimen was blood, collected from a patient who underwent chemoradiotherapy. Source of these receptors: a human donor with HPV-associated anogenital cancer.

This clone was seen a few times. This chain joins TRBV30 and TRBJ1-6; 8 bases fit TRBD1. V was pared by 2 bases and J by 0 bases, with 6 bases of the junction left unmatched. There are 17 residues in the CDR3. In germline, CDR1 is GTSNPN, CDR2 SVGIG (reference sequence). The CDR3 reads CAWSQDRASSYNSPLHF. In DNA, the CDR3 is TGTGCCTGGAGTCAGGACAGGGCGAGCTCCTATAATTCACCCCTCCACTTT. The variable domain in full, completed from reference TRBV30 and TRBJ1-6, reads SQTIHQWPATLVQPVGSPLSLECTVEGTSNPNLYWYRQAAGRGLQLLFYSVGIGQISSEVPQNLSASRPQDRQFILSSKKLLLSDSGFYLCAWSQDRASSYNSPLHFGNGTRLTVT.

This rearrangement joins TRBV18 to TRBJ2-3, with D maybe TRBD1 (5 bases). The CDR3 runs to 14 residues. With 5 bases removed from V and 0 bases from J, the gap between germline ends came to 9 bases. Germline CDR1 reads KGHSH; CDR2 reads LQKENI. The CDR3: CASSKQDSTDTQYF. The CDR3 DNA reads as TGTGCCAGCTCAAAACAGGATAGCACAGATACGCAGTATTTT.

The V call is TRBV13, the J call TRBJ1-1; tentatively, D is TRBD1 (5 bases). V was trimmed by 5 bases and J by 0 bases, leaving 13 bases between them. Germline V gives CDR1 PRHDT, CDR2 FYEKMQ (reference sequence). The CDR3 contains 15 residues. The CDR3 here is CASSPWGVVNTEAFF. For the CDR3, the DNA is TGTGCCAGCAGCCCCTGGGGGGTCGTGAACACTGAAGCTTTCTTT.

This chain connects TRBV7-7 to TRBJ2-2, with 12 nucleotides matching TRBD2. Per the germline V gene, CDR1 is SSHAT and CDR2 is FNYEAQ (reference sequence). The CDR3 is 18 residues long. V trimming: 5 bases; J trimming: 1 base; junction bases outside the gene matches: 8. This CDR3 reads CASSEGLAGTWNTGELFF. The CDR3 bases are TGTGCCAGCAGCGAAGGACTAGCGGGGACATGGAACACCGGGGAGCTGTTTTTT.

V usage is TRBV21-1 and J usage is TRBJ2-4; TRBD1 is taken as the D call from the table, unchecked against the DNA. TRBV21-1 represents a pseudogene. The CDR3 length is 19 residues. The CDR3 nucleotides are TGTGCCAGCAGCAAAGGATCCGGGACAGGTCAGCTAGCCAAAAACATTCAGTACTTC. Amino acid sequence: CASSKGSGTGQLAKNIQYF.

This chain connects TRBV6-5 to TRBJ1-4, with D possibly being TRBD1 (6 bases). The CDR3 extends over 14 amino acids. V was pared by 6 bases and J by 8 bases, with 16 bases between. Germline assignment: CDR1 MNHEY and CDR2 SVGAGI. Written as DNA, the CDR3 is TGTGCCAGCAGGCCCCCAGGGGTCGGAGAAAAACTGTTTTTT. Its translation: CASRPPGVGEKLFF.

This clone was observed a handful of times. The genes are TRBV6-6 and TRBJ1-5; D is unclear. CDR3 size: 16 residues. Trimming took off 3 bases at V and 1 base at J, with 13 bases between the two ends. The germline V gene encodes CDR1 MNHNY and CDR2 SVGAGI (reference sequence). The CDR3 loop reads CASSYRTRVSNQPQHF. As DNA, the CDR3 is TGTGCCAGCAGTTATAGGACGAGGGTGAGCAATCAGCCCCAGCATTTT.

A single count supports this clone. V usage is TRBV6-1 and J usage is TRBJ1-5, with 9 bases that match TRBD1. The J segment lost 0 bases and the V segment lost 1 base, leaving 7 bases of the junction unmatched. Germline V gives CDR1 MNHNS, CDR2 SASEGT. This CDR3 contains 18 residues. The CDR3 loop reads CASSEVGTGLNSNQPQHF. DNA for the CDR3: TGTGCCAGCAGTGAAGTTGGGACAGGGTTGAATAGCAATCAGCCCCAGCATTTT.

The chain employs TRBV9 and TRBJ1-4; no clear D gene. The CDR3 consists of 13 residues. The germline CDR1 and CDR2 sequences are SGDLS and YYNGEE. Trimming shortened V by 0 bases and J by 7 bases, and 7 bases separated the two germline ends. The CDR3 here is CASSVGIGEKLFF. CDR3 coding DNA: TGTGCCAGCAGCGTAGGTATAGGTGAAAAACTGTTTTTT.